This T cell receptor (beta chain) derives from a study of shared clonotypes between healthy human individuals. Healthy and HIV-negative, the adult donors had no recent acute infections or vaccinations. The genomic DNA of each subset was split evenly across several immunoSEQ plates. The table came from immunoSEQ multiplex PCR; TCRdb's copy has only in-frame clones and leaves some out. Among approximately 2,000,000 clones listed, 92% were seen once. Germline lookup yields CDR1 KGHSH and CDR2 LQKENI. The length of the CDR3 is 16 residues. V shed 4 bases and J 3 bases; nucleotides not matched to a gene: 12.

The chain carries TRBV18 and TRBJ2-7, with 7 bases aligning to TRBD2. Sequencing input: naive CD4+ T cells from PBMCs. Subset here: CD45RA+ positively selected. The clonotype comes from a man between 18 and 29 years old in good health. Some clones in this sample may be carry-over from other donors' samples. Here the CDR3 DNA reads TGTGCCAGCTCACAAGCTGTGAGCGGGATCCGCTACGAGCAGTACTTC. It encodes CASSQAVSGIRYEQYF.